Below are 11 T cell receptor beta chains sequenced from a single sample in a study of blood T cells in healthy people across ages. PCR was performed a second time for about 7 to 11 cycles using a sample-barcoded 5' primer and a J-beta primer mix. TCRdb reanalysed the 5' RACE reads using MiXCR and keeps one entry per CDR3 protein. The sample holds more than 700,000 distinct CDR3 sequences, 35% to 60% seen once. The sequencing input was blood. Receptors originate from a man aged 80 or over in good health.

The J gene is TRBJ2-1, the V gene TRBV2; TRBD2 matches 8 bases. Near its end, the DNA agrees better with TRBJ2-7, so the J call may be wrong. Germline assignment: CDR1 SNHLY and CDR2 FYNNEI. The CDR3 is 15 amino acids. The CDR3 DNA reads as TGTGCCAGCAGTGTTGGTAGCGGGACCTACAATGAGCAGTACTTC. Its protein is CASSVGSGTYNEQYF.

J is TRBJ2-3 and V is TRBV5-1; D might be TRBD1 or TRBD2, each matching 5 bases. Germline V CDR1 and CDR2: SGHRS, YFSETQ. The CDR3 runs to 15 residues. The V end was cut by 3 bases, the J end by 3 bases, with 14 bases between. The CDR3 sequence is CASSSGADGTDTQYF. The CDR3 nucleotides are TGCGCCAGCAGCTCCGGGGCAGATGGGACAGATACGCAGTATTTT.

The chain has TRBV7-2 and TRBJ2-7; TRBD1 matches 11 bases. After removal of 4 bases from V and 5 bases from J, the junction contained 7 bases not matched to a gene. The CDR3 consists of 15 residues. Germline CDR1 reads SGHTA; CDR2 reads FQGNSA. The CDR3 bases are TGTGCCAGCAGCTCCCTTGGGGGACAGGGGGACGAGCAGTACTTC. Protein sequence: CASSSLGGQGDEQYF. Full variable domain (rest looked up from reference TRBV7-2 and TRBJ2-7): GAGVSQSPSNKVTEKGKDVELRCDPISGHTALYWYRQSLGQGLEFLIYFQGNSAPDKSGLPSDRFSAERTGGSVSTLTIQRTQQEDSAVYLCASSSLGGQGDEQYFGPGTRLTVT.

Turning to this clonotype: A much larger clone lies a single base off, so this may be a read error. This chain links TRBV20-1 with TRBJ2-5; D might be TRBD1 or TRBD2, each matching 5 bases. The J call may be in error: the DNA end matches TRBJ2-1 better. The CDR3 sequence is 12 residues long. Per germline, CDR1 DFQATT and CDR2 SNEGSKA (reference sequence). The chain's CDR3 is CSATRDQETQFF. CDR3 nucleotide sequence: TGCAGTGCCACCAGGGACCAAGAGACCCAGTTCTTC.

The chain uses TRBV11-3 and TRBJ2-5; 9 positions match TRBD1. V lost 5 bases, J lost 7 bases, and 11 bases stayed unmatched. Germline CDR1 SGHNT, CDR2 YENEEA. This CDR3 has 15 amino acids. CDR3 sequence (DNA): TGTGCCAGCAGCCTGCACAGGGGGCCAGGTGGGACCCAGTACTTC. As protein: CASSLHRGPGGTQYF.

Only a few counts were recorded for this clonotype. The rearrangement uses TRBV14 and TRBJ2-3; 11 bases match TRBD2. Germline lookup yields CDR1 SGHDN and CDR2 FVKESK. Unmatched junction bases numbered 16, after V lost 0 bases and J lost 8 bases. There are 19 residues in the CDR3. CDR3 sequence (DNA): TGTGCCAGCAGCCAAGATAACGAAGTTCGACTAGCGGGGTTCAGTACGCAGTATTTT. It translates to CASSQDNEVRLAGFSTQYF.

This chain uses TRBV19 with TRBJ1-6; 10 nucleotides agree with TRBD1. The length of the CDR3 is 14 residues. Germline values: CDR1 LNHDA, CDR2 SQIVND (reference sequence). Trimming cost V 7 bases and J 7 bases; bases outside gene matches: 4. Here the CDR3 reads CASTWDRGNSPLHF. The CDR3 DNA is TGTGCCAGTACGTGGGACAGGGGAAATTCACCCCTCCACTTT.

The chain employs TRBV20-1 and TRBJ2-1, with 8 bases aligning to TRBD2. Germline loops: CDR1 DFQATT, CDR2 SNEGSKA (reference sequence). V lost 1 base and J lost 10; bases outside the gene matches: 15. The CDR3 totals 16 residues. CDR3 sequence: CSARVFGREAVYEQFF. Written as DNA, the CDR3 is TGCAGTGCTAGAGTTTTTGGGCGGGAGGCTGTTTACGAGCAGTTCTTC.

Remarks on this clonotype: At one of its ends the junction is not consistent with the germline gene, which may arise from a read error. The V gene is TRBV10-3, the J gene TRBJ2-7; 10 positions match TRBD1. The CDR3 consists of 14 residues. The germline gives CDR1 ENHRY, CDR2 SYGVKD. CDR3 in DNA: TGTGCCGTCAGCTCGACAGGGGGCGAGGCCGAGCAGTACTTC. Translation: CAVSSTGGEAEQYF.

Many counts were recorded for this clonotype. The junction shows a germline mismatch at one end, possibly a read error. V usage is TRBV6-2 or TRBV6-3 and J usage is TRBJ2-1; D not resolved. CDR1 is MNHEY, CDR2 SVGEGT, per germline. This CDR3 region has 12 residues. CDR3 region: CASHDSDNEQFF. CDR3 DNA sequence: TGTGCCAGCCATGACTCCGACAATGAGCAGTTCTTC.

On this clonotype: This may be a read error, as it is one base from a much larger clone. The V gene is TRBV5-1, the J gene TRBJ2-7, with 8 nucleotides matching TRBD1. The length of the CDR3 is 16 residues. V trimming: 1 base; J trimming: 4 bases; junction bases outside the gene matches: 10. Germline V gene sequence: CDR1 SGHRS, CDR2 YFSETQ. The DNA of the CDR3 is TGCGCCAGCAGCTTGAGTCTGGACAGGGCCATTTACGAGCAGTACTTC. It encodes CASSLSLDRAIYEQYF.